This TCR delta chain was obtained from a study of Vδ1+ human thymocytes. Worth noting for this clone: No antigen is known for it.

V dropped 4 bases and J dropped 4 bases, with 31 bases sitting between them. The germline V gene encodes CDR1 TSWWSYY and CDR2 QGS. The CDR3 has 20 amino acids. Notes on the study in general: Unexpected Vdelta2 sequences could cause misinterpretation of bulk repertoire data. Approximately 20% of thymic delta-chain sequences were Vdelta2, with few Vdelta3, unlike blood Vdelta1+ controls. In the thymus, TRG and TRD repertoires looked highly polyclonal with Gaussian CDR3 lengths. Donors shared many TRG clonotypes but few TRD clonotypes.

Sequences come from RNA converted to cDNA by reverse transcription. Multiplex PCR used pooled V-gene forward primers and a constant-region reverse primer to amplify CDR3s. TCRdb processed the multiplex PCR reads again with the CATT caller. This sample carries about 73,000 delta-chain clones, approximately 37% of them seen once, and the ten largest clones take about 0.24%. The source material was Vdelta1+ gamma-delta thymocytes from the thymus. Noted subset: FACS-sorted CD3+ TCRalphabeta- TCRVdelta1+ TCRVdelta2- thymocytes. The TCR originated in a boy younger than two who had congenital heart surgery. The genes are TRDV1 and TRDJ1; D tentatively reads TRDD2 or TRDD3 (6 bases each). The CDR3, as DNA: TGTGCTCTTGGGGCCTTTCCTAGTCTGGGGTTTTACTGCCGGGGCGATAAACTCATCTTT. Encoded protein: CALGAFPSLGFYCRGDKLIF.